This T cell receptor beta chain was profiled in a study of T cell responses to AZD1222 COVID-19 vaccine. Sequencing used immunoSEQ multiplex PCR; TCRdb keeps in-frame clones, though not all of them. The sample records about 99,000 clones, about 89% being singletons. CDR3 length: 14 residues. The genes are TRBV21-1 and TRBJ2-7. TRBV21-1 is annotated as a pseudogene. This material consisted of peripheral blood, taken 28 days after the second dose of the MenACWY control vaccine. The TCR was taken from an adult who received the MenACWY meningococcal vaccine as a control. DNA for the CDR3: TGTGCCAGCAGCAAAGTTGGGGGACGCTACGAGCAGTACTTC. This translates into CASSKVGGRYEQYF.